The 13 T cell receptor beta chains listed next were all sequenced from one sample in a study of T cells in Graves' hyperthyroidism and ophthalmopathy (dated by TCRdb to the late 2010s). The library was generated by multiplex PCR. Sequencing took place on an Illumina HiSeq 2000. The TCR beta CDR3 regions were amplified from RNA transcripts. For the first round of RT-PCR on the TCR CDR3, the HTBI primer set was used together with the Qiagen OneStep RT-PCR kit. Through fastp at Q25 and MiXCR, TCRdb rebuilt clones from the public reads, retaining in-frame beta chains. For every CDR3 protein sequence, its rows merge into one entry that carries the most common genes and DNA. This sample lists hundreds of thousands of distinct CDR3 sequences; approximately 15% were detected once. Of the sample, around 13% falls within the top ten clones. The material sequenced was blood. The source is a young man with Graves' ophthalmopathy.

About this clonotype: This may stem from a read error, because a much larger clone lies one nucleotide away. In this CDR3 the conserved last residue, phenylalanine or tryptophan, is missing, so a read error is likely. This chain connects TRBV28 to TRBJ2-1; 13 bases line up with TRBD2. Trimming took 6 bases from V and 8 from J; bases not matched to a gene: 7. The CDR3 contains 15 residues. CDR1 MDHEN and CDR2 SYDVKM come from the germline V gene. The CDR3: CASRRTSGSVYEQFL. The CDR3 DNA reads as TGTGCCAGCAGGAGGACTAGCGGGAGTGTCTATGAGCAGTTCCTC.

This clonotype was counted between two and nine times. J is TRBJ1-2 and V is TRBV27; unclear D gene. V was trimmed by 6 bases and J by 7 bases, leaving 21 bases between them. The CDR3 has 15 amino acids. Germline V gene sequence: CDR1 MNHEY, CDR2 SMNVEV (reference sequence). The CDR3 protein is CASSYEPSALGGYTF. CDR3 coding DNA: TGTGCCAGCAGCTACGAACCCAGCGCCCTCGGTGGCTACACCTTC.

This chain links TRBV7-2 with TRBJ2-7; 11 bases are shared with TRBD2. The germline V gene has CDR1 SGHTA and CDR2 FQGNSA. The CDR3 has 14 amino acids. Losses at the gene ends were 4 bases for V and 6 bases for J; bases not matched to a gene: 5. Here the CDR3 DNA reads TGTGCCAGCAGCTCCTTAGCGGGAGGGGTCGAGCAGTACTTC. Its protein is CASSSLAGGVEQYF.

This clonotype was seen at least ten times. The chain couples TRBV9 to TRBJ2-7; 8 bases line up with TRBD2. The germline V gene has CDR1 SGDLS and CDR2 YYNGEE. CDR3 size: 15 residues. The junction had 4 bases not matched to a gene; V was cut back by 0 bases and J by 2 bases. CDR3 sequence: CASSVGAGVPYEQYF. The CDR3 coding sequence is TGTGCCAGCAGCGTAGGAGCGGGGGTACCCTACGAGCAGTACTTC.

This clonotype was seen repeatedly, ten times or more. J is TRBJ2-7 and V is TRBV5-1, with D hard to call. Germline CDR1 is SGHRS and CDR2 is YFSETQ. The CDR3 totals 15 residues. With 0 bases removed from V and 0 bases from J, the gap between germline ends came to 10 bases. The CDR3 DNA sequence: TGCGCCAGCAGCTTGGAAGTAGGAGTCTCCTACGAGCAGTACTTC. Residues: CASSLEVGVSYEQYF.

This rearrangement joins TRBV12-3 or TRBV12-4 to TRBJ2-2; either TRBD1 or TRBD2 may fit D (6 bases each). CDR3 length: 16 amino acids. V was pared by 4 bases and J by 4 bases, with 16 bases between. The CDR3: CASSYRRGALTGELFF. The DNA of the CDR3 is TGTGCCAGCAGTTACAGGAGGGGGGCTCTCACCGGGGAGCTGTTTTTT.

The CDR3 DNA is TGTGCCAGCAGTTCCGGGACAGGGTCGGAGACCCAGTACTTC. Its protein product is CASSSGTGSETQYF. The gene calls are TRBV7-9 and TRBJ2-5, with 9 bases lining up with TRBD1. The CDR3 is made up of 14 amino acids. Germline V gives CDR1 SEHNR, CDR2 FQNEAQ (reference sequence). J lost 5 bases, V lost 6 bases, and 7 bases had no gene match.

The rearrangement joins TRBV27 to TRBJ1-5; TRBD1 is a possible D gene (5 bases). The CDR3 length is 15 residues. Trimming took off 7 bases at V and 5 bases at J, with 18 bases between the two ends. Germline loops: CDR1 MNHEY, CDR2 SMNVEV (reference sequence). The CDR3 sequence is CASIGANLRDQPQHF. CDR3 bases: TGTGCCAGCATAGGGGCGAATTTGAGGGATCAGCCCCAGCATTTT.

This clonotype came up many times. The V call is TRBV11-2, the J call TRBJ2-7, with D possibly TRBD2 on 6 matching bases. With 0 bases removed from V and 5 bases from J, the gap between germline ends came to 11 bases. This CDR3 contains 14 residues. In germline, CDR1 is SGHAT, CDR2 FQNNGV. CDR3 DNA sequence: TGTGCCAGCAGCTTAGAACGGGAGTCCCACGAGCAGTACTTC. It yields the protein CASSLERESHEQYF.

This clonotype was observed a handful of times. The chain recombines TRBV9 with TRBJ2-5, with D tentatively TRBD1 or TRBD2 (5 bases each). CDR3 size: 15 residues. Germline V gene data show CDR1 as SGDLS and CDR2 as YYNGEE. V was clipped by 4 bases and J by 4 bases, with 17 bases between them. The CDR3 loop reads CASSSGQGLGETQYF. The DNA for the CDR3 is TGTGCCAGCAGCTCGGGGCAGGGTCTCGGAGAGACCCAGTACTTC. Combining the CDR3 with reference TRBV9 and TRBJ2-5 gives the whole variable domain DSGVTQTPKHLITATGQRVTLRCSPRSGDLSVYWYQQSLDQGLQFLIQYYNGEERAKGNILERFSAQQFPDLHSELNLSSLELGDSALYFCASSSGQGLGETQYFGPGTRLLVL.

The gene calls are TRBV4-2 and TRBJ2-2; TRBD2 aligns across 7 bases. The CDR3 contains 15 residues. Trimming at V came to 4 bases and at J to 4 bases, leaving 6 bases not matched to a gene. The germline V gene has CDR1 LGHNA and CDR2 YNFKEQ. The CDR3 sequence is CASSPQGRATGELFF. As DNA, the CDR3 is TGTGCCAGCAGCCCCCAAGGGAGGGCCACCGGGGAGCTGTTTTTT.

In this sample, this clonotype turned up many times. V gene TRBV5-1 combines with J gene TRBJ2-1; D is ambiguous. V was shortened by 6 bases and J by 0 bases, with 10 bases between the two germline ends. CDR1 SGHRS and CDR2 YFSETQ come from the germline V gene. The CDR3 totals 14 residues. CDR3 DNA: TGCGCCAGCACCATAGACACCTCCTACAATGAGCAGTTCTTC. Encoded protein: CASTIDTSYNEQFF.

The V gene is TRBV29-1, the J gene TRBJ2-3; 15 nucleotides match TRBD2. The CDR3 runs to 14 residues. Germline trimming cut 7 bases from V and 8 bases from J; bases unmatched to any gene: 7. Germline CDR1 reads SQVTM; CDR2 reads ANQGSEA. The CDR3 nucleotides read TGCAGCGCACGGACTAGCGGGGGGGCCGGTACGCAGTATTTT. This encodes CSARTSGGAGTQYF.